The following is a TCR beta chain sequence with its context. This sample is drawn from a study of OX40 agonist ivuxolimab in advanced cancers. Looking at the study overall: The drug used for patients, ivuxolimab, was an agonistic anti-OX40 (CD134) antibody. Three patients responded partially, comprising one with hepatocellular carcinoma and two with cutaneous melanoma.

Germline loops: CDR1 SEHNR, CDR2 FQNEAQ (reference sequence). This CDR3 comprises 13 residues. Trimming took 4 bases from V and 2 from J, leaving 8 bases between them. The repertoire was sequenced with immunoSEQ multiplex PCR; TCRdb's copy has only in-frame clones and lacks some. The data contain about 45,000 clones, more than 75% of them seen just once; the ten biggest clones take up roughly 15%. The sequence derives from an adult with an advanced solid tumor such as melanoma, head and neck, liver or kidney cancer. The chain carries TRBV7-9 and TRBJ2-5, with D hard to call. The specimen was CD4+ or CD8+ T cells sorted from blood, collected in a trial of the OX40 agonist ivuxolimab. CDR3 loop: CASSSSQQETQYF. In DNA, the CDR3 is TGTGCCAGCAGCTCCTCACAGCAAGAGACCCAGTACTTC.